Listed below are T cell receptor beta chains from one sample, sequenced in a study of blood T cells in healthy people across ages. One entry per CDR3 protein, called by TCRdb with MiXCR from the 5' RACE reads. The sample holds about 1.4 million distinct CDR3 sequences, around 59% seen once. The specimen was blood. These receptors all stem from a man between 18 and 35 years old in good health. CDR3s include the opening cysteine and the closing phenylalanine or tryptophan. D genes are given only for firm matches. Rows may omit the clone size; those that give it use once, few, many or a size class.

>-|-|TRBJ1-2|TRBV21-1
CASSKGYGQGSDGYTF
TGTGCCAGCAGCAAGGGCTATGGACAGGGGTCGGATGGCTACACCTTC
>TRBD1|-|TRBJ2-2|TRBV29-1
CSGTGWNTGELFF
TGCAGCGGGACAGGATGGAACACCGGGGAGCTGTTTTTT
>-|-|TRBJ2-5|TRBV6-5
CASSYLGQKGETQYF
TGTGCCAGCAGTTACCTTGGACAGAAAGGGGAGACCCAGTACTTC
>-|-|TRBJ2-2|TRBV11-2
CASGGSGELFF
TGTGCCAGCGGGGGATCCGGGGAGCTGTTTTTT
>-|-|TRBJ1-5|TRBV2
CASSEVPRGGDQPQHF
TGTGCCAGCAGTGAAGTCCCGAGGGGGGGTGATCAGCCCCAGCATTTT
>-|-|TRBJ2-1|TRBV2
CASKTLAPHNEQFF
TGTGCCAGCAAAACCTTAGCGCCCCACAATGAGCAGTTCTTC
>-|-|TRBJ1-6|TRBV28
CASSSPGTANSPLHF
TGTGCCAGCAGTTCCCCCGGGACCGCGAATTCACCCCTCCACTTT
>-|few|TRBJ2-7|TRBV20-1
CSATDIGYEQYF
TGCAGTGCAACTGACATTGGCTACGAGCAGTACTTC
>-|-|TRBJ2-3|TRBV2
CASNSDGDTQYF
TGTGCCAGCAACTCGGACGGAGATACGCAGTATTTT
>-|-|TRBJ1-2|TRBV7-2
CASSLGRVGYTF
TGTGCCAGCAGCTTGGGGCGAGTTGGCTACACCTTC
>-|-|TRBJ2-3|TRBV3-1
CASSQDIGAMETDTQYF
TGTGCCAGCAGCCAAGATATAGGGGCCATGGAGACAGATACGCAGTATTTT
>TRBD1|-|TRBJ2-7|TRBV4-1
CASTSAGTGDGEQYF
TGCGCCAGCACCTCAGCCGGGACAGGGGATGGCGAGCAGTACTTC
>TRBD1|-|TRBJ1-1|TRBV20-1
CSATEDRVNTEAFF
TGCAGTGCCACTGAGGACAGGGTGAACACTGAAGCTTTCTTT
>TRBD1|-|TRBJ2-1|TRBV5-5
CASSLTDRSYNEQFF
TGTGCCAGCAGCTTAACGGACAGGTCGTACAATGAGCAGTTCTTC
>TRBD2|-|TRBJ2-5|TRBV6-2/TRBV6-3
CASSKLAGGRETQYF
TGTGCCAGCAGTAAACTAGCGGGGGGCCGAGAGACCCAGTACTTC
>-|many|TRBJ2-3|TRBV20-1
CSAPPSLGTTDTQYF
TGCAGTGCCCCCCCTAGCCTAGGTACCACAGATACGCAGTATTTT
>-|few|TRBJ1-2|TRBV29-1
CSVEVTGGGDYGYTF
TGCAGCGTTGAAGTAACGGGGGGAGGTGACTATGGCTACACCTTC
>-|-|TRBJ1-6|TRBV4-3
CASSQDRADTNSPLHF
TGCGCCAGCAGCCAAGATCGGGCAGATACTAATTCACCCCTCCACTTT
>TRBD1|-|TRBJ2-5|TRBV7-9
CASSSYATGGTGETQYF
TGTGCCAGCAGCTCATACGCCACAGGGGGTACTGGGGAGACCCAGTACTTC
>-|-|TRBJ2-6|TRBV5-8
CASSLLGVQGHSGANVLTF
TGTGCCAGCAGCTTGCTAGGCGTGCAGGGGCACTCTGGGGCCAACGTCCTGACTTTC
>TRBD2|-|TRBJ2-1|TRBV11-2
CASSLETSGNNEQFF
TGTGCCAGCAGCTTAGAGACTAGCGGAAACAATGAGCAGTTCTTC
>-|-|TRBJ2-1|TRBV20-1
CSGNSYNEQFF
TGCAGTGGGAATAGCTACAATGAGCAGTTCTTC
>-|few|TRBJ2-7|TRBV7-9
CASSLGRFGQYF
TGTGCCAGCAGCTTAGGCAGGTTTGGGCAGTACTTC
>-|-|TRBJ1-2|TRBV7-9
CASSASGEYNYGYTF
TGTGCCAGCAGCGCGTCGGGAGAGTATAACTATGGCTACACCTTC
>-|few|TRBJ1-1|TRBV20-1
CSAVPPRTNTEAFF
TGCAGTGCTGTCCCCCCCAGGACGAACACTGAAGCTTTCTTT
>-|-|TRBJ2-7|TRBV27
CASSFARNSYEQYF
TGTGCCAGCAGTTTCGCCAGAAACTCCTACGAGCAGTACTTC
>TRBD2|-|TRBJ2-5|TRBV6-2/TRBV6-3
CASSYPSGEEETQYF
TGTGCCAGCAGTTACCCGAGCGGGGAGGAAGAGACCCAGTACTTC
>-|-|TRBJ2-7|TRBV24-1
CATSDLGEGYNEQYF
TGTGCCACCAGTGATTTGGGGGAAGGTTACAATGAGCAGTACTTC
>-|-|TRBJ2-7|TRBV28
CASLPRQDSYEQYF
TGTGCCAGCTTGCCAAGACAGGACTCCTACGAGCAGTACTTC
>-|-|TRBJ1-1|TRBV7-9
CASSPSLLVNTEAFF
TGTGCCAGCAGCCCTAGCCTCTTGGTGAACACTGAAGCTTTCTTT
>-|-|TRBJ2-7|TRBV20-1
CSARGHRSYEQYF
TGCAGTGCGAGAGGGCACAGGTCCTACGAGCAGTACTTC
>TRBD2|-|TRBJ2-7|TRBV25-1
CASMDSGDPYEQYF
TGTGCCAGCATGGATAGCGGGGACCCCTACGAGCAGTACTTC
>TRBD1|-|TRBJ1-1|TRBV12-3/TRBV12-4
CASSPLTGRNTEAFF
TGTGCCAGCAGTCCTCTGACAGGGCGGAACACTGAAGCTTTCTTT
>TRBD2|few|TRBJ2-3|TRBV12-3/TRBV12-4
CASRLAGGQDTQYF
TGTGCCAGCAGACTAGCGGGGGGGCAAGATACGCAGTATTTT
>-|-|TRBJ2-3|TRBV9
CASSVDLSTDTQYF
TGTGCCAGCAGCGTGGATCTTAGCACAGATACGCAGTATTTT
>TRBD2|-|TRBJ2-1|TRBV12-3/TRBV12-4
CASRELAGAYNEQFF
TGTGCCAGCAGAGAACTAGCGGGGGCGTACAATGAGCAGTTCTTC
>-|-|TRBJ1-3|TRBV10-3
CAISESRGAIYF
TGTGCCATCAGTGAGTCAAGGGGAGCCATATATTTT
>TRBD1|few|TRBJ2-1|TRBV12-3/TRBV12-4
CASRQDRGNYNEQFF
TGTGCCAGCAGACAGGACAGGGGGAACTACAATGAGCAGTTCTTC
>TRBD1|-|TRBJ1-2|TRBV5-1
CASSPGTAEGYTF
TGCGCCAGCAGCCCAGGGACAGCCGAAGGCTACACCTTC